This T cell receptor (beta chain) was sequenced for a study of T cell responses to AZD1222 COVID-19 vaccine. Study-wide findings and caveats: Nearly half of unique spike-specific TCRs reportedly avoided B.1.351 and B.1.1.7 mutated regions. Among vaccine-associated CD4 TCRs, coverage spanned spike, with dominance at 160-218 and 743-854. Clonal diversity was possibly underestimated, and white British individuals and females predominated among donors. Increases in Spike-specific TCR breadth and depth were seen after two AZD1222 doses.

Notes on this clone: Its target is unknown.

Sequencing used immunoSEQ multiplex PCR; TCRdb keeps in-frame clones, though not all of them. The table shows some 130,000 clones, with just over 85% occurring only once. Trimming removed 6 bases from V and 14 bases from J, with 22 bases in between. The germline CDR1 and CDR2 sequences are MNHEY and SMNVEV (reference sequence). This CDR3 is built from 13 residues. The TCR was taken from an adult in good health. The specimen comprised peripheral blood, sampled on day 0 of AZD1222 vaccination. The chain combines TRBV27 with TRBJ1-2; D may be TRBD1 (5 bases). As DNA, the CDR3 is TGTGCCAGCAGCCCTTCACGGGGGTTAGGTCTTACCTTC. Translated, it gives CASSPSRGLGLTF.